The 8 T cell receptor beta chains below were found in one sample sequenced in a study of cytomegalovirus exposure and HLA in healthy donors. The PCR employed 60 Vbeta primers together with 13 Jbeta primers. Clones were sequenced by immunoSEQ multiplex PCR, and TCRdb holds only the in-frame ones, with some missing. The sample gives 110,000 or so clones, roughly three quarters of which show up once; 7% to 9% is in the top ten. The sequenced material came from PBMCs. The source of these receptors is a woman between 50 and 59 years old in good health and CMV-seropositive.

Remarks on this clone: The junction shows a germline mismatch at one end, possibly a read error. The chain carries TRBV7-9 and TRBJ2-3, with unresolved D. The length of the CDR3 is 13 residues. Germline CDR1 SEHNR, CDR2 FQNEAQ (reference sequence). The CDR3 spells CSSNERGTDTQYF. The CDR3 DNA is TGTTCCAGCAACGAACGGGGCACAGATACGCAGTATTTT. Filled out from reference TRBV7-9 and TRBJ2-3, the complete variable domain reads DTGVSQNPRHKITKRGQNVTFRCDPISEHNRLYWYRQTLGQGPEFLTYFQNEAQLEKSRLLSDRFSAERPKGSFSTLEIQRTEQGDSAMYLCSSNERGTDTQYFGPGTRLTVL.

This clone has only a few counts. The chain couples TRBV14 to TRBJ2-2; 10 bases fit TRBD1. Unmatched junction bases numbered 7, after V lost 3 bases and J lost 3 bases. The germline V gene has CDR1 SGHDN and CDR2 FVKESK. The CDR3 contains 17 residues. CDR3 protein: CASSQGAGTGDTGELFF. In DNA form, the CDR3 reads TGTGCCAGCAGCCAGGGTGCCGGGACAGGGGACACCGGGGAGCTGTTTTTT.

This chain joins TRBV6-1 and TRBJ1-2; D might be TRBD1 (6 bases). The CDR3 length is 13 residues. The V gene's germline CDR1 is MNHNS and CDR2 SASEGT. V lost 5 bases and J 8 bases, leaving 15 bases between the germline ends. The CDR3 spells CASSPTGIRGYTF. In DNA, the CDR3 is TGTGCCAGCAGTCCTACAGGGATCCGGGGCTACACCTTC.

The chain joins TRBV4-1 to TRBJ1-2; D ambiguous. Germline V gene data show CDR1 as MGHRA and CDR2 as YSYEKL. Trimming pared 4 bases from V and 3 bases from J, leaving 18 bases between. The CDR3 runs to 16 residues. CDR3 protein: CASSLLLTRVDYGYTF. As DNA, the CDR3 is TGCGCCAGCAGCCTCCTCCTTACCCGGGTAGACTATGGCTACACCTTC.

The genes are TRBV7-8 and TRBJ2-7, with a tentative D call TRBD1 (6 bases). Germline values: CDR1 SGHVS, CDR2 FQNEAQ. The CDR3 sequence is 14 residues long. Trimming took off 2 bases at V and 3 bases at J, with 11 bases between the two ends. The CDR3 loop reads CASSLQGPYYEQYF. The CDR3 DNA reads TGTGCCAGCAGCTTACAGGGGCCCTACTACGAGCAGTACTTC.

This rearrangement joins TRBV6-6 to TRBJ2-2, with 9 bases fitting TRBD1. There are 13 residues in the CDR3. Germline values: CDR1 MNHNY, CDR2 SVGAGI (reference sequence). V shed 5 bases and J 6 bases; nucleotides not matched to a gene: 1. In nucleotides, the CDR3 is TGTGCCAGCAGTAGACAGGGGGCCGGGGAGCTGTTTTTT. Its translation is CASSRQGAGELFF.

This clone was counted only a few times. The genes are TRBV4-1 and TRBJ2-2; 8 bases align to TRBD1. The CDR3 is 17 residues long. V trimming: 0 bases; J trimming: 2 bases; junction bases outside the gene matches: 5. Looked up from germline, CDR1 is MGHRA and CDR2 is YSYEKL. CDR3 protein: CASSQDRGRLNTGELFF. CDR3 nucleotide sequence: TGCGCCAGCAGCCAAGACAGGGGGCGCCTAAACACCGGGGAGCTGTTTTTT.

In this sample, this clone turned up many times. The chain couples TRBV7-8 to TRBJ2-5; a possible D gene is TRBD1 (6 bases). V shed 0 bases and J shed 4 bases, with 15 bases lying between them. Germline CDR1 SGHVS, CDR2 FQNEAQ. This CDR3 spans 16 amino acids. CDR3 in DNA: TGTGCCAGCAGCTTAGCGTCCGGGACAAGCAGAGAGACCCAGTACTTC. Translation gives CASSLASGTSRETQYF.